This TCR beta chain comes out of a study of cytomegalovirus exposure and HLA in healthy donors. PCR used 60 Vbeta primers and 13 Jbeta primers. TCRdb's copy holds only in-frame clones and misses some; the assay was immunoSEQ multiplex PCR. Counted here are over 90,000 clones, approximately 71% occurring once; the ten biggest clones make up roughly 9.6%. V was shortened by 2 bases and J by 4 bases, with 9 bases between the two germline ends. The CDR3 totals 13 residues. Per germline, CDR1 MNHEY and CDR2 SMNVEV (reference sequence). This clone was detected only a few times. The chain uses TRBV27 and TRBJ2-7; D call uncertain. This sequence was found in a male donor in good health and CMV-seropositive. The sequenced sample consisted of PBMCs. In DNA form, the CDR3 reads TGTGCCAGCAGTTTACGACTTGGGTACGAGCAGTACTTC. It encodes CASSLRLGYEQYF.